These T cell receptor beta chains were read from a single sample in a study of blood T cell repertoires in COVID-19. Clones were read by immunoSEQ multiplex PCR, and TCRdb kept only the in-frame ones, dropping some. There are 120,000 to 150,000 clones in the sample; approximately 91% occur only once, and about 2.3% lies in the top ten. The sample was peripheral blood. These receptor sequences come from a human donor in a cohort sampled during active COVID-19. The CDR3 runs from the conserved cysteine through the conserved F or W. A D gene is named only where the DNA matches it firmly.

CDR3 length,D gene,V gene,J gene,CDR3 DNA,CDR3 protein
14,TRBD2,TRBV10-1,TRBJ2-1,TGCGCCAGCAGTGAGTCCCTAGCGGGGGTACGGCAGTTCTTC,CASSESLAGVRQFF
14,NA,TRBV20-1,TRBJ2-7,TGCAGTGCTAGTTGGGTGGGCAGCTCCTACGAGCAGTACTTC,CSASWVGSSYEQYF
18,NA,TRBV27,TRBJ1-2,TGTGCCAGCAGTTTATTAGGTTTAGAGGTGGGGCAGTTGTATGGCTACACCTTC,CASSLLGLEVGQLYGYTF
16,TRBD2,TRBV7-9,TRBJ2-7,TGTGCCAGCAGCTTACTGGGAGGGCTTACACGGGACGAGCAGTACTTC,CASSLLGGLTRDEQYF
13,TRBD1,TRBV19,TRBJ2-7,TGTGCCACCTCCGGGACAGGGGGTTCCGAGCAGTACTTC,CATSGTGGSEQYF
16,TRBD1,TRBV19,TRBJ1-5,TGTGCCAGTACCTCATTCACCACAGGGGGCTTAAAGCCCCAGCATTTT,CASTSFTTGGLKPQHF
16,NA,TRBV19,TRBJ1-6,TGTGCCAGTAGTATCTTATCGGGATTTGCGAATTCACCCCTCCACTTT,CASSILSGFANSPLHF
17,TRBD2,TRBV5-1,TRBJ2-1,TGCGCCAGCAGCTTGGGACTAGCGGGGGGGCAGAGCAATGAGCAGTTCTTC,CASSLGLAGGQSNEQFF
14,NA,TRBV29-1,TRBJ2-1,TGCAGCGTCGGAGTTTCCTCTCCCTACAATGAGCAGTTCTTC,CSVGVSSPYNEQFF
15,TRBD1,TRBV6-5,TRBJ1-4,TGTGCCAGCAGTCCAGGGACAGGGAAGAGTGAAAAACTGTTTTTT,CASSPGTGKSEKLFF
16,TRBD2,TRBV7-9,TRBJ2-1,TGTGCCAGCAGCTTAAAGGGTGGCGGGAGCGAGAATGAGCAGTTCTTC,CASSLKGGGSENEQFF
13,TRBD2,TRBV19,TRBJ2-1,TGTGCCAGTAGTAGCGGGAGGGCCGGAGAGCAGTTCTTC,CASSSGRAGEQFF